Listed below are T cell receptor beta chains from one sample, sequenced in a study of read filtering for tumor transcriptome and immune sequencing. One entry per CDR3 protein, called by TCRdb with MiXCR from the reads. The table lists about 130,000 distinct CDR3 sequences, 13% of them singletons. Material: a population of CD138-negative cells sorted from bone marrow. The origin of the receptors is a donor at least 40 years old with multiple myeloma. The CDR3 runs from the conserved cysteine through the conserved F or W. D genes are given only for firm matches. Size values are once, few and many counts, or a class for expanded clones, and some rows have none.

D | J | V | size | CDR3 | DNA
TRBD2 | TRBJ2-3 | TRBV20-1 | few | CSARLAGRDTDTQYF | TGCAGTGCACGACTAGCGGGGAGGGACACAGATACGCAGTATTTT
TRBD2 | TRBJ2-1 | TRBV20-1 | many | CSAREAGGLNEQFF | TGCAGTGCTAGAGAAGCGGGAGGGTTAAATGAGCAGTTCTTC
NA | TRBJ1-4 | TRBV7-9 | many | CASSWDVATNEKLFF | TGTGCCAGCAGCTGGGACGTTGCAACTAATGAAAAACTGTTTTTT
NA | TRBJ1-5 | TRBV21-1 | many | CATRKPRSNQPQHF | TGTGCCACCCGGAAGCCCAGAAGCAATCAGCCCCAGCATTTT
TRBD2 | TRBJ2-3 | TRBV7-2 | many | CASSLVISGLAATDTQYF | TGTGCCAGCAGCTTAGTCATCTCGGGACTAGCGGCCACAGATACGCAGTATTTT
NA | TRBJ1-5 | TRBV19 | many | CASSYGVISNQPQHF | TGTGCCAGTAGTTACGGGGTGATTAGCAATCAGCCCCAGCATTTT
NA | TRBJ2-1 | TRBV7-3 | many | CASSSEGGNEQFF | TGTGCCAGCAGCTCGGAGGGTGGGAATGAGCAGTTCTTC
TRBD1 | TRBJ2-3 | TRBV5-1 | many | CASSTTGGTDTQYF | TGCGCCAGCAGTACGACAGGGGGCACAGATACGCAGTATTTT
TRBD2 | TRBJ2-1 | TRBV7-2 | NA | CASSLGAGGFNEQFF | TGTGCCAGCAGCTTAGGGGCGGGGGGCTTCAATGAGCAGTTCTTC
NA | TRBJ2-7 | TRBV12-3/TRBV12-4 | many | CASSPATYPYEQYF | TGTGCCAGCAGTCCGGCCACATACCCCTACGAGCAGTACTTC
NA | TRBJ2-2 | TRBV9 | many | CASSVDPGTSGELFF | TGTGCCAGCAGCGTAGATCCCGGGACGTCCGGGGAGCTGTTTTTT
NA | TRBJ1-1 | TRBV12-3/TRBV12-4 | many | CASSLAGTEAFF | TGTGCCAGCAGCTTAGCTGGCACTGAAGCTTTCTTT
NA | TRBJ2-1 | TRBV7-9 | NA | CASSIFGRAGNEQFF | TGTGCCAGCAGCATTTTTGGCAGGGCGGGCAATGAGCAGTTCTTC
NA | TRBJ2-5 | TRBV7-2 | NA | CASSFESGPETQYF | TGTGCCAGCAGCTTCGAATCCGGGCCCGAGACCCAGTACTTC
NA | TRBJ2-1 | TRBV12-3/TRBV12-4 | many | CASSPGTDEQFF | TGTGCCAGCAGTCCCGGGACGGATGAGCAGTTCTTC
TRBD2 | TRBJ2-3 | TRBV6-2/TRBV6-3 | many | CASSPIPLAGGMDTQYF | TGTGCCAGCAGTCCTATCCCACTAGCGGGGGGGATGGATACGCAGTATTTT
TRBD1 | TRBJ2-2 | TRBV7-9 | many | CASSSDGTGRTGELFF | TGTGCCAGCAGCTCCGACGGGACAGGGAGAACCGGGGAGCTGTTTTTT
NA | TRBJ1-4 | TRBV3-1 | few | CASSRMGADEKLFF | TGTGCCAGCAGCCGGATGGGGGCAGATGAAAAACTGTTTTTT
NA | TRBJ1-5 | TRBV5-1 | many | CASSRSGTGNQPQHF | TGCGCCAGCAGCCGATCCGGGACGGGCAATCAGCCCCAGCATTTT
TRBD1 | TRBJ2-1 | TRBV5-1 | many | CASSWTGAGSDEQFF | TGCGCCAGCAGCTGGACAGGGGCGGGTAGTGATGAGCAGTTCTTC
NA | TRBJ1-1 | TRBV3-1 | many | CASSQSMGGATSFF | TGTGCCAGCAGCCAATCCATGGGGGGAGCCACATCTTTCTTT
NA | TRBJ2-7 | TRBV11-2 | many | CASSPRTTSSYEQYF | TGTGCCAGCAGCCCGAGGACTACAAGTTCCTACGAGCAGTACTTC
TRBD2 | TRBJ2-2 | TRBV7-2 | NA | CASTKRDPNTGELFF | TGTGCCAGCACCAAGCGGGACCCGAACACCGGGGAGCTGTTTTTT
NA | TRBJ2-2 | TRBV27 | many | CASSLSTGEGGELFF | TGTGCCAGCAGTTTATCGACAGGGGAGGGCGGGGAGCTGTTTTTT
NA | TRBJ2-3 | TRBV7-9 | NA | CASSLAEGADTQYF | TGTGCCAGCAGCTTAGCGGAGGGAGCAGATACGCAGTATTTT
NA | TRBJ1-5 | TRBV10-3 | many | CAISRETSQPQHF | TGTGCCATCAGCCGGGAAACGAGTCAGCCCCAGCATTTT